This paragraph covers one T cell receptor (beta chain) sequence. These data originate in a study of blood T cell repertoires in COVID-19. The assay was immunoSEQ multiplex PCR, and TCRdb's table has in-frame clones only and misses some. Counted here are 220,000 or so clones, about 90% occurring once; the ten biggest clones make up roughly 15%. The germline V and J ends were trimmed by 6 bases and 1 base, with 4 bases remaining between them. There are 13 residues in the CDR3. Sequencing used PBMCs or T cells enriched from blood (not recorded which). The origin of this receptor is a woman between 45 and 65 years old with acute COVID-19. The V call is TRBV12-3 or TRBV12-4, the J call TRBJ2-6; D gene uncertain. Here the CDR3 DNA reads TGTGCCAGCAGCCTTTCTGGGGCCAACGTCCTGACTTTC. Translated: CASSLSGANVLTF.